A single sample gave rise to the 5 T cell receptor beta chains below, sequenced in a study of T-cell memory formation after mild COVID-19. MiXCR, run by TCRdb on the 5' RACE reads, gives a single entry per CDR3 protein. The sample shows about 16,000 distinct CDR3 sequences, roughly 23% of them seen only once. Sequenced sample: PBMCs or a T cell subset sorted from them (not recorded which). The receptor source for this set is a man aged 18 to 30 who had mild COVID-19 (a few samples of this study predate the infection). Cell type and time point are not known.

The chain couples TRBV28 to TRBJ2-1; D may be TRBD1 or TRBD2 (5 bases each). The ends were cut back, 6 bases at V and 4 bases at J, with 16 bases in the middle. Germline V gives CDR1 MDHEN, CDR2 SYDVKM. The CDR3 extends over 15 amino acids. The CDR3 is CASSWDRDPYNEQFF. Written as DNA, the CDR3 is TGTGCCAGCAGCTGGGACCGAGACCCATACAATGAGCAGTTCTTC.

In this sample, this clonotype is medium-sized (0.01 to 0.1%). The chain combines TRBV27 with TRBJ1-5; D is possibly TRBD1 (6 bases). The CDR3 contains 15 residues. The V gene's germline CDR1 is MNHEY and CDR2 SMNVEV (reference sequence). With 6 bases removed from V and 0 bases from J, the gap between germline ends came to 12 bases. As DNA, the CDR3 is TGTGCCAGCAGCCCAACAGGGTTTAGCAATCAGCCCCAGCATTTT. It yields the protein CASSPTGFSNQPQHF.

This clonotype was seen more than once but under ten times. V is TRBV7-2 and J is TRBJ1-2; unclear D gene. The germline CDR1 and CDR2 sequences are SGHTA and FQGNSA. V lost 6 bases to trimming and J lost 6 bases, with 20 bases between them. The CDR3 length is 15 residues. CDR3 DNA: TGTGCCAGCAGACCGTGGCGGACGAGATTGGATGGCTACACCTTC. Translated: CASRPWRTRLDGYTF.

This clonotype has a handful of counts. Compared with germline, one end of the junction differs, possibly owing to a read error. The CDR3 DNA reads as TGTGCCAGCAGCTCAATTTACCCCACAGGGGAATCTAGCTTC. The encoded protein is CASSSIYPTGESSF. The chain employs TRBV7-9 and TRBJ2-7, with 7 bases fitting TRBD1. From germline, CDR1 is SEHNR and CDR2 FQNEAQ (reference sequence). There are 14 residues in the CDR3. The whole variable domain, filled in from reference TRBV7-9 and TRBJ2-7, reads DTGVSQNPRHKITKRGQNVTFRCDPISEHNRLYWYRQTLGQGPEFLTYFQNEAQLEKSRLLSDRFSAERPKGSFSTLEIQRTEQGDSAMYLCASSSIYPTGESSFGPGTRLTVT.

The gene calls are TRBV3-1 and TRBJ2-5; D is unresolved. V gave up 4 bases and J gave up 3 bases, with 9 bases separating them. Germline CDR1 is LGHDT and CDR2 is YNNKEL (reference sequence). This CDR3 is built from 13 residues. The CDR3 region is CASSLTTEETQYF. As DNA, the CDR3 is TGTGCCAGCAGCCTTACGACGGAAGAGACCCAGTACTTC.